This TCR beta chain comes out of a study of blood T cell repertoires in COVID-19. On the study more broadly: The origin of the acute and convalescent COVID-19 samples was the United States, Italy and Spain.

The CDR3 is made up of 13 amino acids. Germline assignment: CDR1 SGHTA and CDR2 FQGTGA. J lost 8 bases, V lost 4 bases, and 5 bases had no gene match. This clone was found a few times. In the authors' workflow: Scientists estimated how many nucleated cells there were by amplifying reference gene primers. The table came from immunoSEQ multiplex PCR; TCRdb's copy has only in-frame clones and leaves some out. Clone size and V and J calls were adopted from that table, with D and trimming inferred from the DNA. The table records a few hundred thousand clones, over 75% of them present only once. V and J are TRBV7-3 and TRBJ2-1; 7 bases line up with TRBD1. Sequenced sample: peripheral blood. The TCR comes from a human donor in a cohort sampled during active COVID-19. The CDR3, as DNA: TGTGCCAGCAGCTCGGGACAGTTCGATGAGCAGTTCTTC. Protein sequence: CASSSGQFDEQFF.